This T cell receptor (beta chain) was recorded in a study of control samples from healthy donors and cancer patients. The CDR3 contains 14 residues. The V and J ends lost 2 bases and 10 bases respectively, with 15 bases between them. Germline values: CDR1 LNHDA, CDR2 SQIVND (reference sequence). Sequencing was performed with immunoSEQ multiplex PCR; in TCRdb, only in-frame clones are kept and a portion is missing. The data show 200,000 or so clones, roughly 94% seen once. The receptor comes from a man aged 50 to 59 in good health. V usage is TRBV19 and J usage is TRBJ2-1; D not certain. Sequenced material: blood. The CDR3 bases are TGTGCCAGTAGTATAACTGGATCATTTGGCGAGCAGTTCTTC. Its translation: CASSITGSFGEQFF.